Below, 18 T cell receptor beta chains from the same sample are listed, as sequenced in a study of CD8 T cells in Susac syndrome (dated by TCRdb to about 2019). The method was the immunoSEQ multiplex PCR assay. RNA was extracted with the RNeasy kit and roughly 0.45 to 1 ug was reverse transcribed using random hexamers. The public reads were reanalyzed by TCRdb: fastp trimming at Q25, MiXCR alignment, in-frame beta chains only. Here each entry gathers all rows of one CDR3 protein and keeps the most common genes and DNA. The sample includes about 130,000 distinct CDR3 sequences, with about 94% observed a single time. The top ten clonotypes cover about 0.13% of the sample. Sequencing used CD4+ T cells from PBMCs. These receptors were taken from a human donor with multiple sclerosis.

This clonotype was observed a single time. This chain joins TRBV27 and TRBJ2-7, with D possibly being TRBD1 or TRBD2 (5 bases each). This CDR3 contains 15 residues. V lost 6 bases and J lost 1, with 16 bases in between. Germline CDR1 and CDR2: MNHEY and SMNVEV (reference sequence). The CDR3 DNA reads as TGTGCCAGCAGCCGGGGACGACCGATTTCCTACGAGCAGTACTTC. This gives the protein CASSRGRPISYEQYF.

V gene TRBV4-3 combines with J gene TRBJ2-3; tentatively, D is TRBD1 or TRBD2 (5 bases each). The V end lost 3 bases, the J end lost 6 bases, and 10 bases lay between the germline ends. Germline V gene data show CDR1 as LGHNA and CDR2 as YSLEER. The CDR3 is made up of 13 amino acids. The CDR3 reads CASSQTGRDTQYF. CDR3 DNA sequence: TGCGCCAGCAGCCAGACGGGACGTGATACGCAGTATTTT.

The CDR3 sequence is CSARMVGATNEKLFF. CDR3 coding DNA: TGCAGTGCTAGGATGGTGGGAGCAACTAATGAAAAACTGTTTTTT. The J gene is TRBJ1-4, the V gene TRBV20-1; D call uncertain. Between the trimmed V and J ends, which lost 3 bases and 0 bases, there was a span of 11 bases. The length of the CDR3 is 15 residues. Germline-derived CDR1 and CDR2 are DFQATT and SNEGSKA (reference sequence).

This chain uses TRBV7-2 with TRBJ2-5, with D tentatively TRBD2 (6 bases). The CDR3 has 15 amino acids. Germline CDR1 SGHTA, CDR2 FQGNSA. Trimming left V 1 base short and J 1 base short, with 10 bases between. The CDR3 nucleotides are TGTGCCAGCAGCTTAGTGCGGGACCTCCAAGAGACCCAGTACTTC. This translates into CASSLVRDLQETQYF.

This chain's CDR3 is CASSSGWGREKLFF. The CDR3 bases are TGTGCCAGCAGCTCCGGATGGGGACGGGAAAAACTGTTTTTT. The gene calls are TRBV28 and TRBJ1-4; weak D call: TRBD1 (5 bases). This CDR3 is 14 amino acids long. V was pared by 6 bases and J by 8 bases, with 16 bases between. Per germline, CDR1 MDHEN and CDR2 SYDVKM.

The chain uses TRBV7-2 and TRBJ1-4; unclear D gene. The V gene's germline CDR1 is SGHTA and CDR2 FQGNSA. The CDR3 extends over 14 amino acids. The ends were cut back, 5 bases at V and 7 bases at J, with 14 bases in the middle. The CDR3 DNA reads TGTGCCAGCAGCCAATTCGGTCGGGGTGAAAAACTGTTTTTT. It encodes CASSQFGRGEKLFF.

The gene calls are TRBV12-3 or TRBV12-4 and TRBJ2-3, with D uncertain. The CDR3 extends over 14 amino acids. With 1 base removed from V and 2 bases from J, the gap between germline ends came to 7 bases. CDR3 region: CASSLVGTTDTQYF. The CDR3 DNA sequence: TGTGCCAGCAGTTTAGTCGGTACCACAGATACGCAGTATTTT.

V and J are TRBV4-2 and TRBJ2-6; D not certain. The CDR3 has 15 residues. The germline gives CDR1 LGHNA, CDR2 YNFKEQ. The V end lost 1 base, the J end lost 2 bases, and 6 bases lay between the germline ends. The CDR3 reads CASSQGTTGANVLTF. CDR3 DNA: TGTGCCAGCAGCCAAGGAACTACTGGGGCCAACGTCCTGACTTTC.

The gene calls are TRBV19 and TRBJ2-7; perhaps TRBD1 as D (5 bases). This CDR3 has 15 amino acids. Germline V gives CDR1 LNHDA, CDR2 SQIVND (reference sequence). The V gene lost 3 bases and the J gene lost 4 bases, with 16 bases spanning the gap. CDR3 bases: TGTGCCAGTAGTATGCTGCCAGGAGCAGGGTACGAGCAGTACTTC. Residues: CASSMLPGAGYEQYF.

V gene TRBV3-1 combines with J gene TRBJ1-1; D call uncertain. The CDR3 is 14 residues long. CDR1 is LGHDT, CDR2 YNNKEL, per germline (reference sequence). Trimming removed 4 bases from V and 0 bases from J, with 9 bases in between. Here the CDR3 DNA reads TGTGCCAGCAGCCCCCGGCAGATGAACACTGAAGCTTTCTTT. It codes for CASSPRQMNTEAFF.

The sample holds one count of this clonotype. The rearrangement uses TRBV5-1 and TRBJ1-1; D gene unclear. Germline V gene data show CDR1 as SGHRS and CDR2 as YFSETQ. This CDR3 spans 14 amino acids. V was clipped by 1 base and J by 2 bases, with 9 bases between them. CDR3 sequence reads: CASSLYGPNTEAFF. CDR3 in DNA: TGCGCCAGCAGCTTGTACGGCCCCAACACTGAAGCTTTCTTT. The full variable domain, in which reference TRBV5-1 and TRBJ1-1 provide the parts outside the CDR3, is KAGVTQTPRYLIKTRGQQVTLSCSPISGHRSVSWYQQTPGQGLQFLFEYFSETQRNKGNFPGRFSGRQFSNSRSEMNVSTLELGDSALYLCASSLYGPNTEAFFGQGTRLTVV.

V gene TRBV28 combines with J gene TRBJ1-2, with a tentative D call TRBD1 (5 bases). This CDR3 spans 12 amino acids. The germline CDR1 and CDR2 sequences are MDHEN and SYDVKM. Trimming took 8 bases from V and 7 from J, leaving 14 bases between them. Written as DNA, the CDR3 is TGTGCCAGCGCGCGGAGGAGGGGTGGCTACACCTTC. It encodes CASARRRGGYTF.

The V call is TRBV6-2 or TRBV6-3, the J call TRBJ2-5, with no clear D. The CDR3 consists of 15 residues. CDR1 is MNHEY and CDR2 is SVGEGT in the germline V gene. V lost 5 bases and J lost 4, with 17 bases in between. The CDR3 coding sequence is TGTGCCAGCAGTCAGGCGGCGGTAGAGGCAGAGACCCAGTACTTC. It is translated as CASSQAAVEAETQYF.

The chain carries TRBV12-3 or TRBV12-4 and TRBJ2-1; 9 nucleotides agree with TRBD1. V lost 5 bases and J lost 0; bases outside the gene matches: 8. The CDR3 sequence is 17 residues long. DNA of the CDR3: TGTGCCAGCAGTCCTGGACAGGGGCAAGGCTCCTACAATGAGCAGTTCTTC. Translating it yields CASSPGQGQGSYNEQFF.

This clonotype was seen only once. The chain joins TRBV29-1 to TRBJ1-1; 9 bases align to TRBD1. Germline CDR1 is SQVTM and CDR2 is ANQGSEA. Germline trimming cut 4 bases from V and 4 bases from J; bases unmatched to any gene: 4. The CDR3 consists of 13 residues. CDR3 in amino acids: CSVGRDRVTEAFF. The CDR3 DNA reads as TGCAGCGTTGGTCGGGACAGGGTCACTGAAGCTTTCTTT.

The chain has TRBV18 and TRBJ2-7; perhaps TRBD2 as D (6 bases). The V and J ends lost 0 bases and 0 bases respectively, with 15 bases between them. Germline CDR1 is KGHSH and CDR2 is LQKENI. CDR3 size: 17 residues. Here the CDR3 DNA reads TGTGCCAGCTCACCACCGATCATGTCGGGACTCTCCTACGAGCAGTACTTC. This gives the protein CASSPPIMSGLSYEQYF.

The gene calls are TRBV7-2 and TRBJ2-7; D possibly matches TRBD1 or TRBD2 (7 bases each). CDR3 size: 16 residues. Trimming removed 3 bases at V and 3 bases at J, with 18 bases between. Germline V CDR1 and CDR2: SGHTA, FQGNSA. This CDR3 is CASSFVTGRGLYEQYF. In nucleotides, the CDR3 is TGTGCCAGCAGCTTCGTAACAGGGAGGGGGCTCTACGAGCAGTACTTC. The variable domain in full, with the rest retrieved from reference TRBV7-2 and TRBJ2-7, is GAGVSQSPSNKVTEKGKDVELRCDPISGHTALYWYRQSLGQGLEFLIYFQGNSAPDKSGLPSDRFSAERTGGSVSTLTIQRTQQEDSAVYLCASSFVTGRGLYEQYFGPGTRLTVT.

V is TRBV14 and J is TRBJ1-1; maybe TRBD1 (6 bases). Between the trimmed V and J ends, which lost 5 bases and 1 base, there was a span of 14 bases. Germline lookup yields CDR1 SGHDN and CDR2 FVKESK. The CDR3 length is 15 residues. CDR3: CASSGGQSTNTEAFF. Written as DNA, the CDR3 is TGTGCCAGCAGCGGCGGACAGAGTACGAACACTGAAGCTTTCTTT.